Described below is a single TCR beta chain sequence and its context. The antigen is not known. The data originate from a study of T cell repertoires in cytomegalovirus infection. Study in general: It can be stated that public TCR beta signatures indicated CMV infection as well as a matching HLA type.

The CDR3 sequence is 14 residues long. Germline V gene data show CDR1 as MNHEY and CDR2 as SVGEGT. The V gene lost 2 bases and the J gene lost 7 bases, with 15 bases spanning the gap. TCRdb processed the reads anew with MiXCR; each CDR3 protein has one entry. Among about 490,000 distinct CDR3 sequences listed, 26% were seen once. Study-level results: Identification of carriers of CMV plus the relevant HLA was performed using cumulative public TCR beta family frequency. HLA-C-restricted CMV clonotypes gave the most frequent clonotype in two of eight donors.

The clonotype originates from a human donor in good health (CMV status not recorded). Some clones in this sample may be carry-over from other donors' samples. The J gene is TRBJ2-7, the V gene TRBV6-2 or TRBV6-3; D might be TRBD1 (5 bases). The sequenced material came from PBMCs. The CDR3 protein is CASSYLAGSREQYF. The CDR3 DNA sequence: TGTGCCAGCAGTTACCTCGCAGGGTCGCGGGAGCAGTACTTC.